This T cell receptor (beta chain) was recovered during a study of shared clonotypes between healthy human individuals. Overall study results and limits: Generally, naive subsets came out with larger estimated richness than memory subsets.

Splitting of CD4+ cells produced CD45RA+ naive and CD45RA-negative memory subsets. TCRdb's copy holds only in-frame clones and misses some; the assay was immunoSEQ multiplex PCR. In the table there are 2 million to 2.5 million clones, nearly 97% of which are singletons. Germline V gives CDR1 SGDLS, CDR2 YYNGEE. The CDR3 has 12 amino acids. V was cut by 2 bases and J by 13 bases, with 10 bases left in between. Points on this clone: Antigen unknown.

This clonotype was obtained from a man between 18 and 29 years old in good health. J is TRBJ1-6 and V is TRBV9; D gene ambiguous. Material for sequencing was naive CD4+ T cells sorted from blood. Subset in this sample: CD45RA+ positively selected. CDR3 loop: CASSVEVGPLHF. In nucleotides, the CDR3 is TGTGCCAGCAGCGTTGAGGTTGGGCCCCTCCACTTT.